This T cell receptor (beta chain) derives from a study of blood T cell repertoires in COVID-19. Study information: The cDNA or gDNA used as material had been derived from T cells, B-cell-depleted T cells, or PBMCs.

Authors' analysis steps: Amplification with reference gene primers provided the estimates of nucleated cell counts. Only in-frame clones appear in the TCRdb table, and some are missing; sequencing was by immunoSEQ multiplex PCR. Clone size and the V and J calls come from that table; the DNA yielded D and trimming. Of 150,000 to 200,000 clones in the sample, around 85% were seen once. Looked up from germline, CDR1 is SGHDT and CDR2 is YYEEEE. The junction had 4 bases not matched to a gene; V was cut back by 6 bases and J by 6 bases. This CDR3 has 13 residues. This clone has more than one count but fewer than ten.

V gene TRBV5-6 combines with J gene TRBJ2-1; 9 bases agree with TRBD1. This sequence was found in a woman aged 80 or over with acute or convalescent COVID-19. The sequenced sample was peripheral blood. The CDR3 sequence is CASTSDRGNEQFF. For the CDR3, the DNA is TGTGCCAGCACCTCGGACAGGGGCAATGAGCAGTTCTTC.